This TCR beta chain was documented in a study of spatial heterogeneity in lung cancer. There are many counts of this clonotype. Antigen specificity is unknown. A library prepared for alpha chains yielded this beta chain as an off-target read; its size is of little meaning. Time point meaning: sample taken at primary tumor resection. The V and J ends lost 1 base and 2 bases, in that order; junction bases with no gene match: 8. The CDR3 has 16 amino acids. CDR1 SGHAT and CDR2 FQNNGV come from the germline V gene. On each TCR cDNA molecule, a unique molecular identifier was present. TCRdb re-called the 5' RACE reads through MiXCR, storing one row per CDR3 protein. The sample gives about 6,000 distinct CDR3 sequences, around 15% of which show up once; 11% is in the top ten. Study-wide points: Counts of expanded intratumoral alpha and beta TCRs tracked tumor mutation counts. Tracking of ubiquitous and regional nonsynonymous mutations by counts of ubiquitous and regional expanded TCRs, respectively, was seen.

The sample was lung tumor tissue, taken at surgery. The genes are TRBV11-2 and TRBJ2-7; 7 bases match TRBD1. The receptor was derived from a male donor with early-stage non-small cell lung cancer. CDR3 protein: CASSLAQGIRTYEQYF. CDR3 sequence (DNA): TGTGCCAGCAGCTTAGCACAGGGGATTAGGACCTACGAGCAGTACTTC. The full variable domain, with the rest looked up from reference TRBV11-2 and TRBJ2-7, is EAGVAQSPRYKIIEKRQSVAFWCNPISGHATLYWYQQILGQGPKLLIQFQNNGVVDDSQLPKDRFSAERLKGVDSTLKIQPAKLEDSAVYLCASSLAQGIRTYEQYFGPGTRLTVT.